This T cell receptor beta chain comes out of a study of shared clonotypes between healthy human individuals. Positively selected for CCR7, the CD45RO-negative cells used as naive CD8 cells excluded terminally differentiated effector memory CD45RA+ cells. This CDR3 has 11 amino acids. V was pared by 6 bases and J by 3 bases, with 6 bases between. Germline CDR1 MDHEN, CDR2 SYDVKM. It was 200 ng DNA, approximately 30,000 T cell genomes, that sorted-subset replicate PCRs used. TCRdb's copy holds only in-frame clones and misses some; the assay was immunoSEQ multiplex PCR. This sample has under 1 million clones, with around 96% found just once. As concerns this clone: The sample contains more than one DNA sequence encoding this CDR3.

Sequencing was carried out using naive CD8+ T cells sorted from blood. The chain combines TRBV28 with TRBJ2-7; D remains unclear. The TCR sequence derives from a man younger than 45 in good health. CDR3 loop: CASSLNYEQYF. The CDR3 coding sequence is TGTGCCAGCAGCCTCAACTACGAGCAGTACTTC.